A selection of T cell receptor beta chains follows, all from one sample in a study of blood T cell repertoires in COVID-19. Measured with immunoSEQ multiplex PCR; TCRdb has only the in-frame clones, and not every one. Of under 300,000 clones listed, under 95% were seen once; the top ten hold approximately 2%. Sequencing was performed on PBMCs or T cells enriched from blood (not recorded which). These receptors all come from a woman aged 18-29 years who had recovered from COVID-19. CDR3s include the opening cysteine and the closing phenylalanine or tryptophan. Fields, in order: J gene, clone size, D gene, V gene, CDR3 DNA, CDR3 protein. A D gene is named only where the DNA matches it firmly. For some rows the clone size is stated as once, few or many, or as a class when expanded; others skip it.

>TRBJ1-1|.|.|TRBV11-3
TGTGCCAGCAGTCAAACGCAGGTCAGCACTGAAGCTTTCTTT
CASSQTQVSTEAFF
>TRBJ2-7|.|TRBD2|TRBV2
TGTGCCAGCAGTTCCCCCGGGGGGGGGACCTACGAGCAGTACTTC
CASSSPGGGTYEQYF
>TRBJ1-6|.|.|TRBV28
TGTGCCAGCAGCCCCTCGTCTGGCAGTGCCAATTCACCCCTCCACTTT
CASSPSSGSANSPLHF
>TRBJ1-1|.|TRBD1|TRBV7-3
TGTGCCAGCAGCTCGGACAGGGGCGCTGAAGCTTTCTTT
CASSSDRGAEAFF
>TRBJ1-5|.|.|TRBV2
TGTGCCAGCAGTGATTCGGGGATTCAGCCCCAGCATTTT
CASSDSGIQPQHF
>TRBJ2-1|.|TRBD1|TRBV5-6
TGTGCCAGCAGCTTGTCAGGGGGCAATGAGCAGTTCTTC
CASSLSGGNEQFF
>TRBJ1-2|.|.|TRBV27
TGTGCCAGCAGTTTATCGTCATACGTAGGGGTACGGTATGGCTACACCTTC
CASSLSSYVGVRYGYTF
>TRBJ2-3|.|.|TRBV2
TGTGCCAGCATTGTTCGGGTACCTAGCACAGATACGCAGTATTTT
CASIVRVPSTDTQYF
>TRBJ2-1|.|.|TRBV4-2
TGTGCCAGCAGCCCCGTTGGCCCCCATGAGCAGTTCTTC
CASSPVGPHEQFF
>TRBJ2-1|.|.|TRBV14
TGTGCCAGCAGCCAAGATTTGGTTCCAGGGAATGAGCAGTTCTTC
CASSQDLVPGNEQFF
>TRBJ2-5|.|TRBD1|TRBV9
TGTGCCAGCAGCGTGGGACAGGGGGACAAAGAGACCCAGTACTTC
CASSVGQGDKETQYF
>TRBJ2-7|.|.|TRBV18
TGTGCCAGCTCACCGGTAGTTGCGGGGGCCCTCTACGAGCAGTACTTC
CASSPVVAGALYEQYF
>TRBJ1-3|.|.|TRBV2
TGTGCCAGCAGTGGGGCAGTAAGCCGCTCTGGAAACACCATATATTTT
CASSGAVSRSGNTIYF
>TRBJ2-3|once|.|TRBV5-1
TGCGCCAGCAGCTTGGCTACTAGTTCAGATACGCAGTATTTT
CASSLATSSDTQYF
>TRBJ1-4|.|TRBD1|TRBV13
TGTGCCAGCAGCCGGAACAGGGGGCGTGAAAAACTGTTTTTT
CASSRNRGREKLFF
>TRBJ2-3|.|.|TRBV24-1
TGTGCCATGCGATGCCCACCGCAGTATTTT
CAMRCPPQYF
>TRBJ2-5|.|TRBD2|TRBV6-5
TGTGCCAGCAGTTCGACGACTAGCGGGGTGGAGACCCAGTACTTC
CASSSTTSGVETQYF
>TRBJ1-2|.|TRBD1|TRBV5-1
TGCGCCAGCAGCACACAGGGGCTAGTAGCTGAGGGCTACACCTTC
CASSTQGLVAEGYTF
>TRBJ2-5|once|.|TRBV2
TGTGCCAGCATCATCCGGGACTTTCAAGAGACCCAGTACTTC
CASIIRDFQETQYF
>TRBJ2-7|.|.|TRBV5-1
TGCGCCAGCAGCATTAACACCGATCTCTACGAGCAGTACTTC
CASSINTDLYEQYF
>TRBJ1-5|.|.|TRBV9
TGTGCCAGCAGCGTAAGCGGTAGCAATCAGCCCCAGCATTTT
CASSVSGSNQPQHF
>TRBJ2-6|.|TRBD2|TRBV2
TGTGCCAGCAGTCGAGGGGAGGGTGGGGCCAACGTCCTGACTTTC
CASSRGEGGANVLTF
>TRBJ1-6|once|TRBD1|TRBV6-6
TGTGCCAGCAGTCAAAGGACAGGGAGCTCCTATAATTCACCCCTCCACTTT
CASSQRTGSSYNSPLHF
>TRBJ2-7|once|TRBD2|TRBV28
TGTGCCAGCAGTCCAGCGGGACGCTACGAGCAGTACTTC
CASSPAGRYEQYF
>TRBJ1-2|.|.|TRBV4-2
TGTGCCAGCAGCCGCGGGTCAGAGGGCTATGGCTACACCTTC
CASSRGSEGYGYTF
>TRBJ2-7|.|.|TRBV28
TGTGCCAGCAGTTTAACTACAGGCTTCGAGCAGTACTTC
CASSLTTGFEQYF
>TRBJ1-2|.|.|TRBV7-9
TGTGCCAGCAGCCTCTGGACTTTACCCTATGGCTACACCTTC
CASSLWTLPYGYTF
>TRBJ2-3|.|.|TRBV20-1
TGCAGTGCTAGTTCTCCTCAGGAAACTTTCGATACGCAGTATTTT
CSASSPQETFDTQYF
>TRBJ2-7|.|.|TRBV6-5
TGTGCCAGCAGATCCGTATACGAGCAGTACTTC
CASRSVYEQYF
>TRBJ1-2|once|.|TRBV20-1
TGCAGTGTAGAGTCTAGCTATGGCTACACCTTC
CSVESSYGYTF
>TRBJ1-2|.|TRBD1|TRBV11-3
TGTGCCAGCAGCATAGGCGGGACAGGGAAATATGGCTACACCTTC
CASSIGGTGKYGYTF
>TRBJ2-1|.|TRBD2|TRBV5-1
TGCGCCAGCAGCCCGCCTAGCGGGAGTCAAAATGAGCAGTTCTTC
CASSPPSGSQNEQFF